The clone carrying this T cell receptor beta chain was picked up a small number of times. Its antigen remains unidentified. This specimen belongs to a study of cytomegalovirus exposure and HLA in healthy donors. General study findings and limits: In a later analysis, at a false discovery rate of 0.05, 15,000 to 20,000 TCR beta sequences were associated with HLA alleles.

Use of 60 Vbeta and 13 Jbeta primers characterized the PCR. TCRdb's table, derived via immunoSEQ multiplex PCR, lists solely in-frame clones and lacks some. The sample shows about 120,000 clones, 74% of them seen only once. Trimming pared 3 bases from V and 5 bases from J, leaving 12 bases between. The CDR3 contains 14 residues. Per germline, CDR1 MRHNA and CDR2 SNTAGT. The sequence was collected from a human donor in good health. The gene calls are TRBV6-4 and TRBJ2-3; D is possibly TRBD1 (5 bases). Specimen: PBMCs. CDR3 region: CASSDGAPEDTQYF. The DNA for the CDR3 is TGTGCCAGCAGTGATGGGGCCCCCGAAGATACGCAGTATTTT.